This T cell receptor beta chain derives from a study of T cells in Graves' hyperthyroidism and ophthalmopathy. The CDR3 is 15 amino acids. CDR1 LGHNT and CDR2 FRNRAP come from the germline V gene. V lost 4 bases to trimming and J lost 6 bases; unmatched junction nucleotides: 8. TCR beta CDR3 sequences were amplified from RNA transcripts. With the HTBI primer set, the TCR CDR3 went through a first round of RT-PCR. Each CDR3 protein is one row after TCRdb ran MiXCR on the multiplex PCR reads. The table lists around 600,000 distinct CDR3 sequences, around 15% of them singletons, with around an eighth in the top ten.

The chain links TRBV12-5 to TRBJ1-2, with 10 bases identical to TRBD1. The sample taken for sequencing was blood. The source of this sequence is a woman aged 45-65 years with Graves' ophthalmopathy. The CDR3 DNA sequence: TGTGCTAGTGGTTGGGGGACAGGGGCGCCCGATGGCTACACCTTC. The encoded protein is CASGWGTGAPDGYTF.